This is a list of T cell receptor beta chains from one sample in a study of persistence of HIV-infected CD4 T cells. These receptors lack a known antigen. Sequencing used immunoSEQ multiplex PCR; TCRdb keeps in-frame clones, though not all of them. Among about 13,000 clones, roughly 71% were seen once, and the ten largest hold about 15%. Sequenced here: CD4+ T cells sorted from PBMCs after roughly 18-hour stimulation, sampled from a patient who received antiretroviral therapy. These receptor sequences come from an adult man with HIV who was CMV-seropositive. Both conserved end residues are part of each CDR3. D genes are given only for firm matches. Size is omitted from some rows. Given values are once, few, many or a class for expanded clones.

TRBV6-5	TRBJ2-3	-	-	11	TGTGCCAGCAGATTAACAGATACGCAGTATTTT	CASRLTDTQYF
TRBV10-3	TRBJ1-3	-	once	16	TGTGCCATCAGTGAGTCGGTAGTGGGTCTTGGAAACACCATATATTTT	CAISESVVGLGNTIYF
TRBV19	TRBJ1-5	-	-	15	TGTGCCAGTAGTCCCGGATCCGTTGGCAATCAGCCCCAGCATTTT	CASSPGSVGNQPQHF
TRBV2	TRBJ2-1	TRBD1	-	15	TGTGCCAGCAGTGAAGCCGGACAGGAGCACAATGAGCAGTTCTTC	CASSEAGQEHNEQFF
TRBV2	TRBJ1-1	-	once	12	TGTGCCAGCAGGCGGATGAACACTGAAGCTTTCTTT	CASRRMNTEAFF
TRBV5-4	TRBJ2-2	-	-	15	TGTGCCAGCAGTCCCCGGATCTCGGTCCCCGGGGAGCTGTTTTTT	CASSPRISVPGELFF
TRBV3-1/TRBV3-2	TRBJ2-3	-	-	12	TGTGCCAGCAGGGATGGGACTTATACGCAGTATTTT	CASRDGTYTQYF
TRBV10-1	TRBJ2-3	TRBD2	few	15	TGCGCCAGCAGTGGGACCGGGACTAGGACAGATACGCAGTATTTT	CASSGTGTRTDTQYF
TRBV2	TRBJ1-3	-	-	13	TGTGCCAGCTCACAGAACTCTGGAAACACCATATATTTT	CASSQNSGNTIYF
TRBV18	TRBJ2-7	-	-	15	TGTGCCAGCTCCCCCACAGGGATGTCTATATACGAGCAGTACTTC	CASSPTGMSIYEQYF
TRBV24-1	TRBJ2-7	-	-	12	TGTGCCACCAGTGATTTGCACTACGAGCAGTACTTC	CATSDLHYEQYF
TRBV7-3	TRBJ2-3	-	-	16	TGTGCCAGCAGCTTAAGGGGGAGCGAAGTCACAGATACGCAGTATTTT	CASSLRGSEVTDTQYF
TRBV5-1	TRBJ1-1	TRBD1	-	15	TGCGCCAGCAGCTCGACAGGGAGGGCGAACACTGAAGCTTTCTTT	CASSSTGRANTEAFF
TRBV7-6	TRBJ2-2	-	medium-sized	15	TGTGCCAGCAGCTCCCAGCAGATTAACACCGGGGAGCTGTTTTTT	CASSSQQINTGELFF